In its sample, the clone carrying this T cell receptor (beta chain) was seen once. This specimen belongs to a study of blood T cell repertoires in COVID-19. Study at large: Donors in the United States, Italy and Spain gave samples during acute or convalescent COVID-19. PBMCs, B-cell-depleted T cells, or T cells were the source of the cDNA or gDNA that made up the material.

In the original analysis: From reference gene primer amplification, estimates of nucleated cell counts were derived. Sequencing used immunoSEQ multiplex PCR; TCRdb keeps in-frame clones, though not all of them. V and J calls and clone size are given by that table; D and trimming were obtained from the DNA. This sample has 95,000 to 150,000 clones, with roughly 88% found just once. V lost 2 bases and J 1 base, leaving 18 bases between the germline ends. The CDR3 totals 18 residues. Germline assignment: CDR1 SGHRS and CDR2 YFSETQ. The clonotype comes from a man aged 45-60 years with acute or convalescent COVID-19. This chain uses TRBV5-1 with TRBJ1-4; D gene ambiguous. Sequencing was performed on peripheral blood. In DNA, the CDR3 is TGCGCCAGCAGCTTTGCGAGTAAGGTTGAGGGAACTAATGAAAAACTGTTTTTT. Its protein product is CASSFASKVEGTNEKLFF.